What follows describes a single TCR beta chain. This sample was taken from a study of shared clonotypes between healthy human individuals. Per the germline V gene, CDR1 is SGHVS and CDR2 is FQNEAQ. This CDR3 region has 16 residues. Losses at the gene ends were 5 bases for V and 5 bases for J; bases not matched to a gene: 14. Sequencing used immunoSEQ multiplex PCR; TCRdb keeps in-frame clones, though not all of them. The sample holds about 1 million clones; 65% to 75% are singletons and the top ten take over 1.3%. Participating donors were healthy, HIV-negative adults free of recent acute infections or vaccinations.

The sequence came from a man aged 18 to 29 in good health. The sample was memory CD4+ T cells sorted from blood. Subset defined: CD45RA-negative fraction. The chain recombines TRBV7-8 with TRBJ2-7, with 8 bases that match TRBD1. CDR3 DNA sequence: TGTGCCAGCAGCCAGAGCGGACAGGGCAGTTTACACGAGCAGTACTTC. The encoded protein is CASSQSGQGSLHEQYF.